The TCR beta chain under discussion was sequenced for a study of T-cell reconstitution after alpha-beta-depleted transplantation in children (dated by TCRdb to the mid-2010s). For the study in its entirety: The study quantitatively tracked T-cell immune reconstitution after TCRalphabeta/CD19-depleted allogeneic hematopoietic cell transplantation in children using TCR repertoire profiling. General conclusions and limits of the study: The frequencies of hyperexpanded clones fell over the following months, and after one year, T-cell counts and TCRbeta diversity were mostly attributed to newly produced T cells. In some patients, the high TCRbeta diversity seen at day 60 was put down to recipient T cells and intrathymic progenitors that had survived conditioning. Apparently early alphabetaT-cell count recovery about two months after transplant reportedly relied on only several hundred rapidly expanded clones derived from non-depleted graft cells.

The intended sense of this specimen's treatment or condition label: allogeneic hematopoietic cell transplantation with graft depleted of TCRalphabeta T cells and CD19 B cells. The children who served as transplant recipients had been given grafts of TCRalphabeta/CD19-depleted allogeneic hematopoietic cells. The library was built by means of PCR. This sample was sequenced with an Illumina HiSeq 2500. TCR library preparation used molecular barcoding, with unique molecular identifiers applied to normalize quantification of the TCRbeta repertoire. TCRdb took the public reads, trimmed them with fastp at Q25, ran MiXCR for clone calling and kept in-frame beta chains. Rows with one shared CDR3 protein collapse into an entry with the most common genes and DNA. This sample lists hundreds of thousands of distinct CDR3 sequences; about an eighth were detected once. The biggest ten clones account for 0.79% of the sample.

This clonotype was counted many times. Its cognate antigen has yet to be identified. Per-nucleotide qualities are absent, and no much larger clonotype sits a single base away. As encoded in the germline V gene (reference sequence), CDR1 is LGHDT while CDR2 is YNNKEL. Trimming costs V 3 bases and J 2 bases, and their ends lie 10 bases apart. The CDR3 has 14 amino acids, counting the end cysteine and phenylalanine. The CDR3 DNA has 42 bases and is translated from base 1. The chain is made from TRBV3-1 and TRBJ1-2; no D gene is confidently identified. This clonotype was obtained from a girl aged 2-10 years with congenital amegakaryocytic thrombocytopenia, due to receive a stem cell transplant. Sequenced here: PBMCs, sampled before TCRalphabeta/CD19-depleted stem cell transplant. The CDR3 region has the sequence CASSQYGRNYGYTF. The sequenced DNA is TGTGCCAGCAGCCAGTACGGCAGGAACTATGGCTACACCTTC.